This T cell receptor beta chain appears in the sequencing data of a study of beta chain features in type 1 diabetes. On the study more broadly: The number of sorted cells examined across all samples was some 100 million. Study-wide findings and caveats: Shortening of TCRB CDR3s, moderate but significant, appeared in all four CD4+ subsets of Type 1 diabetes patients.

Isolated RNA was reverse transcribed in full, so expressed TCRB transcripts were sequenced. Roughly 3.6 million reads per sample on average were obtained from naive, central memory and regulatory T cell samples. Using immunoSEQ multiplex PCR, the repertoire was profiled, and TCRdb retains in-frame clones only, with some absent. The sample contains about 340,000 clones, 9.3% of which appear only once. Staining for CD45RO/CCR7/CD25/CD127/CD95/CD27 allowed sorting of CD4+ naive, central memory, regulatory and stem cell-like memory cells. This clone was seen more than once but under ten times. Its target is not known. The germline CDR1 and CDR2 sequences are LGHNA and YSLEER. V was shortened by 1 base and J by 0 bases, with 11 bases between the two germline ends. The CDR3 covers 16 residues.

This chain joins TRBV4-3 and TRBJ2-3; TRBD2 is a possible D gene (6 bases). Source material: central memory CD4+ T cells from blood. The sequence was obtained from a man younger than 40 with type 1 diabetes. The CDR3 bases are TGCGCCAGCAGCCAAGGTAGGGCGGGGAGCACAGATACGCAGTATTTT. This codes for CASSQGRAGSTDTQYF.